This TCR beta chain is drawn from a study of T cell responses to AZD1222 COVID-19 vaccine. Overall study results and limits: Baseline antibody screening turned up just a handful of seropositive AZD1222 recipients. Unmutated variant regions reportedly attract nearly half of all spike-specific TCRs.

Assay used: immunoSEQ multiplex PCR; TCRdb lists only in-frame clones, some missing. The data contain 150,000 or so clones, around 89% of them singletons. This clone has more than one count but fewer than ten. The antigen is unknown. The receptor was derived from an adult in good health. The starting material was peripheral blood, obtained on day 0 of AZD1222 vaccination.

The DNA of the CDR3 is TGTGCCAGCAGCTTGGATCCCCACACCACCATATATTTT. Protein product: CASSLDPHTTIYF. The rearrangement joins TRBV5-8 to TRBJ1-3; D unresolved. The CDR3 sequence is 13 residues long. Germline V lookup: CDR1 SGHTS, CDR2 YDEGEE. V dropped 0 bases and J dropped 9 bases, with 10 bases sitting between them.